This is a list of T cell receptor beta chains from one sample in a study of tumor-infiltrating lymphocytes in localized non-small cell lung cancer. Using immunoSEQ multiplex PCR, the repertoire was profiled, and TCRdb retains in-frame clones only, with some absent. Of more than 9,000 clones in the sample, 55% to 80% were seen once. Sample: lung tumor tissue. These receptors were obtained from a human donor with non-small cell lung cancer. The CDR3 runs from the conserved cysteine through the conserved F or W. D genes are given only for firm matches. Only part of the rows carry a size: once, few, many, or a class if the clone is expanded.

v_call	j_call	clone_size	d_call	cdr3_nt	cdr3_aa
TRBV7-6	TRBJ2-2	.	TRBD2	TGTGCCAGCAGCTTAGAACTAGCGGGGGTTAACACCGGGGAGCTGTTTTTT	CASSLELAGVNTGELFF
TRBV11-2	TRBJ2-1	once	TRBD1	TGTGCCAGCAGCCTCAATACAGGGGGCCGCTACAATGAGCAGTTCTTC	CASSLNTGGRYNEQFF
TRBV12-5	TRBJ2-2	few	.	TGTGCTAGTGGTTTCCCTCTGGGGGAGCTGTTTTTT	CASGFPLGELFF
TRBV4-3	TRBJ2-7	few	TRBD1	TGCGCCAGCAGCCAAGAGACAGGGGGACCCTACGAGCAGTACTTC	CASSQETGGPYEQYF
TRBV4-1	TRBJ2-6	medium-sized	TRBD1	TGCGCCAGCAGCCAGACCAGGGGGCCTCTTTCTGGGGCCAACGTCCTGACTTTC	CASSQTRGPLSGANVLTF
TRBV6-5	TRBJ1-6	few	.	TGTGCCAGCAGTCCGAGCACCAGGTTCCTTTCACCCCTCCACTTT	CASSPSTRFLSPLHF
TRBV11-2	TRBJ2-1	.	.	TGTGCCAGCAGCCTTGGAGGGGAGCAGTTCTTC	CASSLGGEQFF
TRBV10-2	TRBJ1-3	.	TRBD1	TGCGCCAGCAGAGAACAGGGGCTTCGGAACACCATATATTTT	CASREQGLRNTIYF
TRBV30	TRBJ1-1	.	.	TGTGCCTGGAGTATGGGCACTGAAGCTTTCTTT	CAWSMGTEAFF
TRBV7-2	TRBJ1-1	.	TRBD1	TGTGCCAGCAGCTTACCACAGGGGGCCACTGAAGCTTTCTTT	CASSLPQGATEAFF
TRBV4-2	TRBJ1-2	.	TRBD1	TGTGCCAGCAGCCAAGACCGCACAGGGGTGTACGGCTACACCTTC	CASSQDRTGVYGYTF
TRBV6-4	TRBJ1-2	few	TRBD1	TGTGCCAGCAGTGACGGGACAGGGAACCTCTTC	CASSDGTGNLF
TRBV27	TRBJ1-1	.	TRBD1	TGTGCCAGCAGTCGCTACAGGGGGCGCGGAACTGAAGCTTTCTTT	CASSRYRGRGTEAFF
TRBV10-2	TRBJ2-1	.	TRBD2	TGCGCCAGCGGGGGCTGGGGGCGGGAGGGCGTTAATGAGCAGTTCTTC	CASGGWGREGVNEQFF
TRBV5-1	TRBJ2-1	.	TRBD2	TGCGCCAGCAGCTTAAAACTAGCGGGGGGCAATGAGCAGTTCTTC	CASSLKLAGGNEQFF
TRBV2	TRBJ2-1	few	.	TGTGCCAGCAGGAGAACGACTACCCCTAACACTGAGCAGTTCTTC	CASRRTTTPNTEQFF
TRBV5-1	TRBJ2-7	.	.	TGCGCCAGCAGAACTTTAGTAGGTGGCAACGAGCAGTACTTC	CASRTLVGGNEQYF
TRBV18	TRBJ2-7	.	.	TGTGCCAGCTCCAAACAGGGAGGCGGTTGGGAGCAGTACTTC	CASSKQGGGWEQYF
TRBV7-2	TRBJ1-4	.	.	TGTGCCAGCAGCTTAGGGGAGTCAACTAATGAAAAACTGTTTTTT	CASSLGESTNEKLFF
TRBV5-1	TRBJ2-7	once	TRBD2	TGCGCCAGCAGCTGGACCGGGGGGGGCTACGAGCAGTACTTC	CASSWTGGGYEQYF
TRBV7-2	TRBJ2-7	.	.	TGTGCCAGCAGCTTATTTGCAGCGACCTACGAGCAGTACTTC	CASSLFAATYEQYF
TRBV6-1	TRBJ1-6	medium-sized	TRBD1	TGTGCCAGCAGTACTAGGGGGCAAGGGAACCCCCTCCACTTT	CASSTRGQGNPLHF
TRBV6-6	TRBJ2-5	.	.	TGTGCCAGCACCTGGACTCGACAAGAGACCCAGTACTTC	CASTWTRQETQYF
TRBV7-9	TRBJ2-3	.	.	TGTGCCAGCAGCTTTGGGGAAAGGATGCATTTT	CASSFGERMHF
TRBV18	TRBJ1-4	.	.	TGTGCCAGCTCACCACCGGGGTCCAGAAATAATGAAAAACTGTTTTTT	CASSPPGSRNNEKLFF
TRBV9	TRBJ1-1	.	.	TGTGCCAGCAGTAGAGGCACTGAAGCTTTCTTT	CASSRGTEAFF
TRBV7-9	TRBJ1-5	.	.	TGTGCCAGCAGCTTAGATTGGAATCAGCCCCAGCATTTT	CASSLDWNQPQHF
TRBV6-6	TRBJ2-5	.	.	TGTGCCAGCAGTTACGGGGACCAAAAATGGGAGTACTTC	CASSYGDQKWEYF
TRBV6-1	TRBJ1-5	.	.	TGTGCCAGCAGGTTCAACAAGGGTCAGCCCCAGCATTTT	CASRFNKGQPQHF
TRBV20-1	TRBJ1-2	.	.	TGCAGTGCTGGACATAACTATGGCTACACCTTC	CSAGHNYGYTF
TRBV5-4	TRBJ1-2	.	.	TGTGCCAGCAGCTCTGGCAGGAGTGACTATGGCTACACCTTC	CASSSGRSDYGYTF
TRBV18	TRBJ1-6	.	TRBD1	TGTGCCAGCTCACCGGGACGGACAGGAGACTCACCCCTCCACTTT	CASSPGRTGDSPLHF
TRBV7-2	TRBJ2-7	.	TRBD2	TGTGCCAGCAGCCAGGGACTAGCCTCCTACGAGCAGTACTTC	CASSQGLASYEQYF
TRBV19	TRBJ1-4	.	TRBD1	TGTGCCAGTAGGACAGGGATGGCTAATGAAAAACTGTTTTTT	CASRTGMANEKLFF
TRBV19	TRBJ1-2	.	.	TGTGCCAGTAGTATCTCGGAAAAATCTGGCTACACCTTC	CASSISEKSGYTF
TRBV27	TRBJ1-1	once	.	TGTGCCAGCAGTTTTTGGGCCCACACTGAAGCTTTCTTT	CASSFWAHTEAFF
TRBV7-7	TRBJ2-5	few	TRBD1	TGTGCCAGCAGCCGAGGACAGGGACCCCAAGAGACCCAGTACTTC	CASSRGQGPQETQYF
TRBV7-2	TRBJ2-7	.	.	TGTGCCAGCCGAGGCGGCGGATCCTACGAGCAGTACTTC	CASRGGGSYEQYF
TRBV10-2	TRBJ1-1	.	TRBD1	TGCGCCAGCAGTGAGTCGACACAGGGGAGGACGGCTTTCTTT	CASSESTQGRTAFF
TRBV6-5	TRBJ2-7	few	TRBD1	TGTGCCAGCAGTTATTCAGACAGGGGGAACGAGCAGTACTTC	CASSYSDRGNEQYF
TRBV29-1	TRBJ2-4	.	.	TGCAGCGTTGAAGATTTAGTCAAAAACATTCAGTACTTC	CSVEDLVKNIQYF
TRBV15	TRBJ2-3	.	.	TGTGCCACCGCCGGGGAATTTCACACAGATACGCAGTATTTT	CATAGEFHTDTQYF
TRBV7-2	TRBJ2-7	.	.	TGTGCCAGCAGCTTAGGGAGGTACGAGCAGTACTTC	CASSLGRYEQYF
TRBV7-2	TRBJ2-3	.	.	TGTGCCAGCAGCTTAGGGCTAGCTGCAGATACGCAGTATTTT	CASSLGLAADTQYF
TRBV5-5	TRBJ1-6	.	.	TGTGCCAGCAGCTTGCTTCCGGGGTCCAATTCACCCCTCCACTTT	CASSLLPGSNSPLHF
TRBV4-2	TRBJ2-7	.	.	TGTGCCAGCAGCTTGGGATGGGGATACGAGCAGTACTTC	CASSLGWGYEQYF
TRBV29-1	TRBJ1-3	.	.	TGCAGCGTGAGAGATCAGGGGCTGGGGGATGGAAACACCATATATTTT	CSVRDQGLGDGNTIYF